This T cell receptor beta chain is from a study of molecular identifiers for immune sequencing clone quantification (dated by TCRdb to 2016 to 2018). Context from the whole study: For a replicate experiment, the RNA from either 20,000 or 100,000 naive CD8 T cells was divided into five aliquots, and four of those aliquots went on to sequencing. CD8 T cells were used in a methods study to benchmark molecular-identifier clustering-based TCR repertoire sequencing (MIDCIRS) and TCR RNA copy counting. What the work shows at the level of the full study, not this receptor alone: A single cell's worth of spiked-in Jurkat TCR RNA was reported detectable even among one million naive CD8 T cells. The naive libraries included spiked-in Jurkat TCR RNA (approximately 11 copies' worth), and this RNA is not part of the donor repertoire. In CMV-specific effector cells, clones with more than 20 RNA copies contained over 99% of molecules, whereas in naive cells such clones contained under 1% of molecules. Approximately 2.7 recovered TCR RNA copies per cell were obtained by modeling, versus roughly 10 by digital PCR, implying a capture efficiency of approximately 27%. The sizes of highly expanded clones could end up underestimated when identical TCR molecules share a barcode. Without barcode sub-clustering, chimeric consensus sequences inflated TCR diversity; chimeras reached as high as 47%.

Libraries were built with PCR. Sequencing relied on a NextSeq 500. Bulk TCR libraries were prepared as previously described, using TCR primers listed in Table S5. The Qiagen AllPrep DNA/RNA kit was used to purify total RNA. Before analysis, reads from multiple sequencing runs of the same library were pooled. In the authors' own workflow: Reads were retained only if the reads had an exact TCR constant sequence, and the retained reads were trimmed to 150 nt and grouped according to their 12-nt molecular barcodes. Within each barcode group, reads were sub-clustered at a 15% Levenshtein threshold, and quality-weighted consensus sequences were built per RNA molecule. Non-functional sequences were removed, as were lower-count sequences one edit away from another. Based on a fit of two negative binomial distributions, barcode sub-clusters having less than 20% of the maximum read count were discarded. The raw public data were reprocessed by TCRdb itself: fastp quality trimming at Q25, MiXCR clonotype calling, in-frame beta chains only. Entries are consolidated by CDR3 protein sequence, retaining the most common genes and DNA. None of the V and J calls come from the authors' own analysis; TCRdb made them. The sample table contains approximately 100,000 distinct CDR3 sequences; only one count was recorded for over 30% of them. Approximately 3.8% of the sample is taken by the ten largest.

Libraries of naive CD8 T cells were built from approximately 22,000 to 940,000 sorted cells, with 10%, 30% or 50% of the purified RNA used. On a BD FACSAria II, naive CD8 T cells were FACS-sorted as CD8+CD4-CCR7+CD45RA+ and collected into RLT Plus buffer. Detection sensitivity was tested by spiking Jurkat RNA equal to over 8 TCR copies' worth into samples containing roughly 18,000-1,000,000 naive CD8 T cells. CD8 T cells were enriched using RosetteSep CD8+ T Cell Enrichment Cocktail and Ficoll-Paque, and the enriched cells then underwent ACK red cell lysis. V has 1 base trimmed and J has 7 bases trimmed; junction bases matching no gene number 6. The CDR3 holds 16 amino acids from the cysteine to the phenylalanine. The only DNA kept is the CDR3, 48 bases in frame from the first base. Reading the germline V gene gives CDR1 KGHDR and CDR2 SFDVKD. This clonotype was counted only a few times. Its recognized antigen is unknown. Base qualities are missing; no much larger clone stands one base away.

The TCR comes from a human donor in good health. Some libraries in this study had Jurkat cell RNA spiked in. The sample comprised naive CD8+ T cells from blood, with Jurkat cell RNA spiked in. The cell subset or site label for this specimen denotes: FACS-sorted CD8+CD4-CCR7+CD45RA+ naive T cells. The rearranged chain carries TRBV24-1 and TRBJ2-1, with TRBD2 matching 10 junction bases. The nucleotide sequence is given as TGTGCCACCAGTGATTTTGAGCGGGAGGGCCGGAATGAGCAGTTCTTC. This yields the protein CATSDFEREGRNEQFF.